The source of this TCR beta chain is a study of cytomegalovirus exposure and HLA in healthy donors. Study-wide findings and caveats: The authors enumerated over 150 TCR beta chains as linked to cytomegalovirus. Indistinguishable V segments such as TRBV6-2 and TRBV6-3 were excluded. In a later analysis, an Asian-associated ancestry cluster reportedly showed fewer N-insertions than the roughly 650-donor mean. Most subjects' HLA-A and HLA-B alleles were reportedly predicted from TCR beta sequences.

The PCR had 60 Vbeta and 13 Jbeta primers. TCRdb's table, derived via immunoSEQ multiplex PCR, lists solely in-frame clones and lacks some. The profile shows a few hundred thousand clones, around nine tenths of them singletons. V lost 4 bases to trimming and J lost 5 bases; unmatched junction nucleotides: 6. The CDR3 runs to 14 residues. The germline CDR1 and CDR2 sequences are SGHRS and YFSETQ. Comments on this clone: Its specificity is not known.

The sequencing sample was made of PBMCs. The TCR originated in a girl aged 2 to 10 in good health and CMV-seronegative. V and J are TRBV5-1 and TRBJ1-2; 9 bases are a match to TRBD1. The CDR3 sequence: CASSADRGLYGYTF. The CDR3 DNA reads as TGCGCCAGCAGCGCGGACAGGGGATTATATGGCTACACCTTC. Combining the CDR3 with reference TRBV5-1 and TRBJ1-2 gives the whole variable domain KAGVTQTPRYLIKTRGQQVTLSCSPISGHRSVSWYQQTPGQGLQFLFEYFSETQRNKGNFPGRFSGRQFSNSRSEMNVSTLELGDSALYLCASSADRGLYGYTFGSGTRLTVV.